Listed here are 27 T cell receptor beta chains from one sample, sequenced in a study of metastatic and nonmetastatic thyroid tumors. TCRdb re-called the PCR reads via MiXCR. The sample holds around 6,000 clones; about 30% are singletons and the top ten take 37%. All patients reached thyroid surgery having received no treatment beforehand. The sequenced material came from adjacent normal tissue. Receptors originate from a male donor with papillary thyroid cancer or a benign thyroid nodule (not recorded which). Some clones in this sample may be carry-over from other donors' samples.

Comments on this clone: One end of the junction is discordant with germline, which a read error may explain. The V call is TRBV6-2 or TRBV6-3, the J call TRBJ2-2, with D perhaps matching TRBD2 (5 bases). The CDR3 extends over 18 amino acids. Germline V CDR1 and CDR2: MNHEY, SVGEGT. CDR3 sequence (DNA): TGTGCCAGCAGTTACTCGATAACGCTATCGGGAACCACCGTGGAGCTGTTCTTT. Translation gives CASSYSITLSGTTVELFF.

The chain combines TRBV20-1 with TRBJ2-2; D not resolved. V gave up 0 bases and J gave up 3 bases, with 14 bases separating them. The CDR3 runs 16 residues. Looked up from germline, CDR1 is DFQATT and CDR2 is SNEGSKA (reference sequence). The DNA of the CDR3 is TGCAGTGCTAGAGAGGCAGCTGGGCGATACACCGGGGAGCTGTTTTTT. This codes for CSAREAAGRYTGELFF.

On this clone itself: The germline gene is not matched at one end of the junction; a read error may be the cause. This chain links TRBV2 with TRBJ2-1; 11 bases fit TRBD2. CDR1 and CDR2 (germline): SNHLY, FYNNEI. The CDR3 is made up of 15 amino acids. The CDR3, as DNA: TGTGTCAGCAGGGGTAGCGGGAGGGCCTCGGATGAGCAGTTCTTC. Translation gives CVSRGSGRASDEQFF.

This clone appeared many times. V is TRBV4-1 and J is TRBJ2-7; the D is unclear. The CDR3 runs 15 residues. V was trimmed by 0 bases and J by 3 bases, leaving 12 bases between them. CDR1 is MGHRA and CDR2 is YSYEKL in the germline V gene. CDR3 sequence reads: CASSQERRTFYEQYF. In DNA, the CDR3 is TGCGCCAGCAGCCAAGAAAGGCGGACCTTCTACGAGCAGTACTTC.

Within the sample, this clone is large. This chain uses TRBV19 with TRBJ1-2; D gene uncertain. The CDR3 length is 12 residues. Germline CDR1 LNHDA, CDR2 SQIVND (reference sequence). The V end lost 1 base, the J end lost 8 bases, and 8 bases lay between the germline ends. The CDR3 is CASSIGSWGYTF. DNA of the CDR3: TGTGCCAGTAGTATAGGTTCTTGGGGCTACACCTTC.

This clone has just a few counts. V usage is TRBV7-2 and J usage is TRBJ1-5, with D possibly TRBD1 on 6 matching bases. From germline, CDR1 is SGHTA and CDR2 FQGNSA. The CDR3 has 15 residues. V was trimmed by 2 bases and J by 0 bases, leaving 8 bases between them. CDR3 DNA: TGTGCCAGCAGCTTAAGGACAGCTAGCAATCAGCCCCAGCATTTT. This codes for CASSLRTASNQPQHF. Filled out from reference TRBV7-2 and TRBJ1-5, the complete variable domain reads GAGVSQSPSNKVTEKGKDVELRCDPISGHTALYWYRQSLGQGLEFLIYFQGNSAPDKSGLPSDRFSAERTGGSVSTLTIQRTQQEDSAVYLCASSLRTASNQPQHFGDGTRLSIL.

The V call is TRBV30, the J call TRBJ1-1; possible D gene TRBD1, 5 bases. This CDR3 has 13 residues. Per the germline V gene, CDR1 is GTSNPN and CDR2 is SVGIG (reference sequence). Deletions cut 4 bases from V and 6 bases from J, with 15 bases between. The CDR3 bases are TGTGCCTGGAATAGAGGGGCTGGAGCTGAAGCTTTCTTT. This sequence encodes CAWNRGAGAEAFF.

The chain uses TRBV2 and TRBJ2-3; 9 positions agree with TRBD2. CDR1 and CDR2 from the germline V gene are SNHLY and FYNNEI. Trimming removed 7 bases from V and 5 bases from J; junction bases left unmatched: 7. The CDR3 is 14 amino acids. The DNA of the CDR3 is TGTGCCAGCAATAGCGGGAGAGGGTTAGATACGCAGTATTTT. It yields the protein CASNSGRGLDTQYF.

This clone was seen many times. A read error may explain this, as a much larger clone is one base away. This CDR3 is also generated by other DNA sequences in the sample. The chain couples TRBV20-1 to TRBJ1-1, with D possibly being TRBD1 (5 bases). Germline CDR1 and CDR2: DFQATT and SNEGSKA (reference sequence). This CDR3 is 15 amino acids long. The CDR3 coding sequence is TGCAGTGCTAGGGCCTTAGAGGGGCCGGTGACTGAAGCATTCTTT. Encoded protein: CSARALEGPVTEAFF.

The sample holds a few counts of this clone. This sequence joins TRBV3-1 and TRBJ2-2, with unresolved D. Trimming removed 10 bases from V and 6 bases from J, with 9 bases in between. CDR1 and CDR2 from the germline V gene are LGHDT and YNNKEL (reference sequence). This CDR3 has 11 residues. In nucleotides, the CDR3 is TGTGCCACCTACTGGTCCGGGGAGCTGTTTTTT. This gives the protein CATYWSGELFF.

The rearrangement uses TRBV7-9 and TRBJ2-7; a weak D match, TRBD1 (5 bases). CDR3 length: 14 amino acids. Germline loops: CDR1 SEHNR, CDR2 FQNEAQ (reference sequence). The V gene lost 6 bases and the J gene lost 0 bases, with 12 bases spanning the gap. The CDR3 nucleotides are TGTGCCAGCAGTTTTAGGGGATTCTCCTACGAGCAGTACTTC. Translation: CASSFRGFSYEQYF.

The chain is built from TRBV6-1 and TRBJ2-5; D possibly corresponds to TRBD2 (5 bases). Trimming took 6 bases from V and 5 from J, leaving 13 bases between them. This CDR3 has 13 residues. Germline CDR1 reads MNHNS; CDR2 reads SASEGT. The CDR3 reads CASSLEERETQYF. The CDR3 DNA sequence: TGTGCCAGCAGCCTCGAGGAGCGGGAGACCCAGTACTTC.

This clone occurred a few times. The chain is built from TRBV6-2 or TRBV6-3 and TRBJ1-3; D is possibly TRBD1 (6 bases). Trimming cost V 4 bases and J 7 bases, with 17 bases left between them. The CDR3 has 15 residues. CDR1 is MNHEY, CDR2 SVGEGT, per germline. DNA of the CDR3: TGTGCCAGCAGTTTTTCACAGGGTCAAGGGAACACCATATATTTT. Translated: CASSFSQGQGNTIYF.

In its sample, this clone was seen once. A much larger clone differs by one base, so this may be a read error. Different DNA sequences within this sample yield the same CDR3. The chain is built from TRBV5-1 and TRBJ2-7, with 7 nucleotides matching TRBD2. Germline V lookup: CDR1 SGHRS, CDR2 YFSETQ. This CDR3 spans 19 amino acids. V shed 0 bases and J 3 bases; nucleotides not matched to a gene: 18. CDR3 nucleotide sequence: TGCGCCAGCAGCTTGGGTGGGCCAGGGACTAACAAGAAGGACTACGAGCAGTACTTC. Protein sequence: CASSLGGPGTNKKDYEQYF. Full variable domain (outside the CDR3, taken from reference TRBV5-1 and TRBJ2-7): KAGVTQTPRYLIKTRGQQVTLSCSPISGHRSVSWYQQTPGQGLQFLFEYFSETQRNKGNFPGRFSGRQFSNSRSEMNVSTLELGDSALYLCASSLGGPGTNKKDYEQYFGPGTRLTVT.

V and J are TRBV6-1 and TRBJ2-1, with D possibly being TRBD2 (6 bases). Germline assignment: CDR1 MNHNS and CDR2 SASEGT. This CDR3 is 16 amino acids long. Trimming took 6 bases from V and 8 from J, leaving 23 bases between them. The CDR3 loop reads CASSLLAGGSGDEQFF. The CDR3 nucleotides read TGTGCCAGCAGCCTACTAGCTGGGGGGTCCGGCGATGAGCAGTTCTTC.

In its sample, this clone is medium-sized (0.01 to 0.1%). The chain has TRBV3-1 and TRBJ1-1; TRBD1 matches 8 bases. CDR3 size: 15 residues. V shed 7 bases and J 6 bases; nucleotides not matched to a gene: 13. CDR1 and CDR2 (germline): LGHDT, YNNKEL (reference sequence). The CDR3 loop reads CASTLKGGDRSEAFF. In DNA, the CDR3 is TGTGCCAGCACCCTCAAAGGGGGGGACAGGTCTGAAGCTTTCTTT.

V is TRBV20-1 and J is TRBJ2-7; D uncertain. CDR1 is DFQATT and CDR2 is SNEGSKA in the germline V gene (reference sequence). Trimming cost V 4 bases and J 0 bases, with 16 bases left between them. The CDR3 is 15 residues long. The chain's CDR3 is CSAKGILGDSYEQYF. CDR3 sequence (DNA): TGCAGTGCTAAAGGGATTTTAGGAGACTCCTACGAGCAGTACTTC.

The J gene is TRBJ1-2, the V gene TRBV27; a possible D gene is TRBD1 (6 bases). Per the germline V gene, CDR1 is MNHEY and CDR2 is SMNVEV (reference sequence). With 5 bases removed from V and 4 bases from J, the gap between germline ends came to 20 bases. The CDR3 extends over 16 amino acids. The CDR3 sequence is CASSPEGGRSAYGYTF. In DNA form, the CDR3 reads TGTGCCAGCAGTCCCGAGGGGGGGCGCTCGGCCTATGGCTACACCTTC.

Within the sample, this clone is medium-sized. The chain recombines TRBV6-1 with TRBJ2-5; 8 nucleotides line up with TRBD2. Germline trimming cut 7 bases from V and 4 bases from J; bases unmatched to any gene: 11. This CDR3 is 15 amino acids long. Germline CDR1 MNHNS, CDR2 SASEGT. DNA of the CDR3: TGTGCCAGCACCCAGACGGGGGGGGGTGGAGAGACCCAGTACTTC. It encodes CASTQTGGGGETQYF.

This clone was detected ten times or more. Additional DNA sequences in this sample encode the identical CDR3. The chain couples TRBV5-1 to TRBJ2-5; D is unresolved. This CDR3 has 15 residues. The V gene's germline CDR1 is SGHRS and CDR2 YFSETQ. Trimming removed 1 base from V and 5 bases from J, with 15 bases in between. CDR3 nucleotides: TGCGCCAGCAGCTTGCGCACGGCGGCGGAGGAGACCCAGTACTTC. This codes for CASSLRTAAEETQYF.

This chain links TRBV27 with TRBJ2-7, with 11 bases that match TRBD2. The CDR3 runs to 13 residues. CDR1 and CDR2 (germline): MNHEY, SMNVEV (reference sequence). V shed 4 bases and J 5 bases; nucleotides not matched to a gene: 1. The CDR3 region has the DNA TGTGCCAGCAGTTCTAGCGGGAGGCACGAGCAGTACTTC. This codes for CASSSSGRHEQYF.

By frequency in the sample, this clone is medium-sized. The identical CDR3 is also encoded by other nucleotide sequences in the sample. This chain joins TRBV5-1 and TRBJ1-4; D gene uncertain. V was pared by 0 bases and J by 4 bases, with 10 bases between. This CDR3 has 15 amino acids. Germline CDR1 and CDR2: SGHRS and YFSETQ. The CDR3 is CASSLATDLNEKLFF. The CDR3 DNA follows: TGCGCCAGCAGCTTGGCAACAGATCTTAATGAAAAACTGTTTTTT. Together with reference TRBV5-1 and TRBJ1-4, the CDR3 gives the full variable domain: KAGVTQTPRYLIKTRGQQVTLSCSPISGHRSVSWYQQTPGQGLQFLFEYFSETQRNKGNFPGRFSGRQFSNSRSEMNVSTLELGDSALYLCASSLATDLNEKLFFGSGTQLSVL.

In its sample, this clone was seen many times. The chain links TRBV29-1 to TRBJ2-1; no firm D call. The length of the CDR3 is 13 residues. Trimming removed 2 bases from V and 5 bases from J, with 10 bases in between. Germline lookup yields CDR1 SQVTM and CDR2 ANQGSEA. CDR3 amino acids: CSVESRHNNEQFF. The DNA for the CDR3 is TGCAGCGTTGAATCCCGGCATAACAATGAGCAGTTCTTC.

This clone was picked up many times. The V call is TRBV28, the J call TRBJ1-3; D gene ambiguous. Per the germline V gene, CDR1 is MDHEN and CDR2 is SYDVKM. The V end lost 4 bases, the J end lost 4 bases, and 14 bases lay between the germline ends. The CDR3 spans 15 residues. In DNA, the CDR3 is TGTGCCAGCAGTTCACTACGGATTGCGGGAAACACCATATATTTT. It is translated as CASSSLRIAGNTIYF.

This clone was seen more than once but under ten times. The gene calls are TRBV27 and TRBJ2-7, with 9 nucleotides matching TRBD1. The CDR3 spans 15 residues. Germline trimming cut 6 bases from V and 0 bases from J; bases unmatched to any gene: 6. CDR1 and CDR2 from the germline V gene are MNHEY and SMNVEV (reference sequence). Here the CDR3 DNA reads TGTGCCAGCAGCCGGGACAGGGCTACCTCCTACGAGCAGTACTTC. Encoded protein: CASSRDRATSYEQYF.

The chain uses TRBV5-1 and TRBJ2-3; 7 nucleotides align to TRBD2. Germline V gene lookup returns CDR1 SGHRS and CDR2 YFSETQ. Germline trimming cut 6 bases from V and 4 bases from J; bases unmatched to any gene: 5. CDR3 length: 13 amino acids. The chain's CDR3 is CASKGRVPDTQYF. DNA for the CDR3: TGCGCCAGCAAGGGGAGGGTGCCAGATACGCAGTATTTT.

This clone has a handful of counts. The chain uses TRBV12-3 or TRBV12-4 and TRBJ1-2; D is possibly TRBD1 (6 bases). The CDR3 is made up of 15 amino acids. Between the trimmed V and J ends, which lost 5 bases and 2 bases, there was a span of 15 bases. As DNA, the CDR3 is TGTGCCAGCAGTCGAGAGAACAGGGAAAACTATGGCTACACCTTC. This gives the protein CASSRENRENYGYTF.